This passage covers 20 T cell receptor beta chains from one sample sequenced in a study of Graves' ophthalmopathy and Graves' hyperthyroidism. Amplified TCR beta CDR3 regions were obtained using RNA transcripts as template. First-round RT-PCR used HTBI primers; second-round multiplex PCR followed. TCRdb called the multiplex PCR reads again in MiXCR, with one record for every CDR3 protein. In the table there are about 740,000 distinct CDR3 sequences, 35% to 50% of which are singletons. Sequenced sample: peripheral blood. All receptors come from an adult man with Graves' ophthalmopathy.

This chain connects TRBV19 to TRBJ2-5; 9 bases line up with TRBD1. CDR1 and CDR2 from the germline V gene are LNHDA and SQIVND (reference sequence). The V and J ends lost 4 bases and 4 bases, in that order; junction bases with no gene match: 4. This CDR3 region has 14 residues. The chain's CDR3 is CASSTDRGSETQYF. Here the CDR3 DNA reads TGTGCCAGTAGTACGGACAGGGGATCAGAGACCCAGTACTTC. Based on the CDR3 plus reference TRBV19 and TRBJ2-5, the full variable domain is DGGITQSPKYLFRKEGQNVTLSCEQNLNHDAMYWYRQDPGQGLRLIYYSQIVNDFQKGDIAEGYSVSREKKESFPLTVTSAQKNPTAFYLCASSTDRGSETQYFGPGTRLLVL.

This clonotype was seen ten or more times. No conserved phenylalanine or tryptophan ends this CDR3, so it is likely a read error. CDR3 amino acids: CASSARPDTEAFL. The CDR3 nucleotides read TGTGCCAGTAGTGCCCGACCAGATACTGAAGCTTTCCTT. V and J are TRBV19 and TRBJ1-1; D is uncertain. The CDR3 length is 13 residues. The V gene lost 5 bases and the J gene lost 5 bases, with 12 bases spanning the gap. Germline loops: CDR1 LNHDA, CDR2 SQIVND (reference sequence).

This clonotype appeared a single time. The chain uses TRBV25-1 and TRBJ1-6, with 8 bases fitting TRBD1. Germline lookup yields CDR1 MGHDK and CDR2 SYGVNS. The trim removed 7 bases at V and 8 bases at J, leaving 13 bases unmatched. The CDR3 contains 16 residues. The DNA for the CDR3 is TGTGCCAGCACTGCCCGGGACAGGAATGCCTATTCACCCCTCCACTTT. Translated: CASTARDRNAYSPLHF.

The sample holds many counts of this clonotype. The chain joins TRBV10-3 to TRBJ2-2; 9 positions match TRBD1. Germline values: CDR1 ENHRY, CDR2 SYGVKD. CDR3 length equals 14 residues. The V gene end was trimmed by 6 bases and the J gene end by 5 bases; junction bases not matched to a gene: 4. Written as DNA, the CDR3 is TGTGCCATCAGGGACAGGGGACGAACCGGGGAGCTGTTTTTT. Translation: CAIRDRGRTGELFF.

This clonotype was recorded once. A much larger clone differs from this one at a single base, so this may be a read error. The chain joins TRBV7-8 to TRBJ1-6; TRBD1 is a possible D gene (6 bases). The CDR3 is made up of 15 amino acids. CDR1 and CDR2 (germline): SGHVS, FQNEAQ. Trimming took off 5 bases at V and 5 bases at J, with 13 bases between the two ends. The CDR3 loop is CASSQSGTNNSPLHF. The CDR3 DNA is TGTGCCAGCAGCCAGTCCGGGACAAATAATTCACCCCTCCACTTT.

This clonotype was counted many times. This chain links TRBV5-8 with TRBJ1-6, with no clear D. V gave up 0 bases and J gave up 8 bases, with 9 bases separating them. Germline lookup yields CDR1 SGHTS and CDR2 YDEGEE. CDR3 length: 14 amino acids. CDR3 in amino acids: CASSLADRDSPLHF. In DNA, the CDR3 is TGTGCCAGCAGCTTGGCAGATCGCGATTCACCCCTCCACTTT.

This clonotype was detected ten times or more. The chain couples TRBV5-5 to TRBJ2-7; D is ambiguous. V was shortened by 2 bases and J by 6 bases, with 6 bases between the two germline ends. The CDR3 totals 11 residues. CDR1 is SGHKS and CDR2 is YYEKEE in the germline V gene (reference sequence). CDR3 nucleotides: TGTGCCAGCAGCTTATGGGGCGAGCAGTACTTC. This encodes CASSLWGEQYF.

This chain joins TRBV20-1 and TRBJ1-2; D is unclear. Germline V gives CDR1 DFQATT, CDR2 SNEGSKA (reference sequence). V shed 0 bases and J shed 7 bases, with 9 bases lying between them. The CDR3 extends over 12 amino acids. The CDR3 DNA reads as TGCAGTGCTAGAGATTCACGGGGTGGCTACACCTTC. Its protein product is CSARDSRGGYTF.

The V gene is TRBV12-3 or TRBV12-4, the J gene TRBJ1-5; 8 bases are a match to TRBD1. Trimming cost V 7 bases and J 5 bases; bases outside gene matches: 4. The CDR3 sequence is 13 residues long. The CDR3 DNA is TGTGCCAGCACCGCGACAGGGGATCAGCCCCAGCATTTT. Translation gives CASTATGDQPQHF.

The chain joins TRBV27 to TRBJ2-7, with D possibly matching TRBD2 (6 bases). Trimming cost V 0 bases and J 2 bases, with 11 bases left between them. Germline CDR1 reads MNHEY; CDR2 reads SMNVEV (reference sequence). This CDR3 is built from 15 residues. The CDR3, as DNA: TGTGCCAGCAGTTTATCATTAGCGGTCCCCTACGAGCAGTACTTC. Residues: CASSLSLAVPYEQYF.

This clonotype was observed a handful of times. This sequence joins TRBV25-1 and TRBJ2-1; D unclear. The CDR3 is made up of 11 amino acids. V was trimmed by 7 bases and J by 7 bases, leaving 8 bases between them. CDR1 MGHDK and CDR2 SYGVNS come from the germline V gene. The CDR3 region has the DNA TGTGCCAGCACCTCAATTAATGAGCAGTTCTTC. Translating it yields CASTSINEQFF.

The CDR3 is CASSLALTESNRHSYEQYF. DNA for the CDR3: TGTGCCAGCAGCTTAGCGCTGACAGAATCCAACCGCCATTCCTACGAGCAGTACTTC. This chain links TRBV7-9 with TRBJ2-7, with D perhaps TRBD1 (5 bases). In germline, CDR1 is SEHNR, CDR2 FQNEAQ (reference sequence). The CDR3 is 19 amino acids. The V end lost 0 bases, the J end lost 1 base, and 22 bases lay between the germline ends.

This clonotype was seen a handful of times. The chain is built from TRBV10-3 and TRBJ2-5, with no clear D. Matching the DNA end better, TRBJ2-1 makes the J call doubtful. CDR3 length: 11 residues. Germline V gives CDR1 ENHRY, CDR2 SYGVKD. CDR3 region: CAISERNEQFF. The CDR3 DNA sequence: TGTGCCATCAGTGAGCGCAATGAGCAGTTCTTC.

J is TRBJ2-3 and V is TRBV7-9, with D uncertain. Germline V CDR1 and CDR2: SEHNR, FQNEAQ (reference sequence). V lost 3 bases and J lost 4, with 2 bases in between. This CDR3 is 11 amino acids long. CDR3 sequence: CASSFPDTQYF. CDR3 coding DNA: TGTGCCAGCAGCTTCCCAGATACGCAGTATTTT.

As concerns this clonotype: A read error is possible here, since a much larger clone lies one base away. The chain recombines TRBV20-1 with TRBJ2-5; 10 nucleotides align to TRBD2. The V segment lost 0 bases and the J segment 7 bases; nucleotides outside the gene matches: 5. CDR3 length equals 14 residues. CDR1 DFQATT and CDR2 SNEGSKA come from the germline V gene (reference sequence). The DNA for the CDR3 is TGCAGTGCTAGAGACACTAGCGGGGTTGGGACCCAGTACTTC. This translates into CSARDTSGVGTQYF.

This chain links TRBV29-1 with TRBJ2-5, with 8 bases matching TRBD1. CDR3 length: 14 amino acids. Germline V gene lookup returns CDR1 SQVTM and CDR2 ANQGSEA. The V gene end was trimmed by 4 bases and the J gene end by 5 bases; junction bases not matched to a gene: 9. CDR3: CSVGGQGLMETQYF. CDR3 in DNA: TGCAGCGTTGGCGGACAGGGTTTGATGGAGACCCAGTACTTC.

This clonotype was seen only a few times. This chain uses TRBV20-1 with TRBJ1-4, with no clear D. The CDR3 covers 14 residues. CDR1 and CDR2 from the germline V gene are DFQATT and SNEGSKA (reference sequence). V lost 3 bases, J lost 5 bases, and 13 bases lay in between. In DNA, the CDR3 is TGCAGTGCTAGTAAATCGGGCACCAATGAAAAACTGTTTTTT. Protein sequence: CSASKSGTNEKLFF.

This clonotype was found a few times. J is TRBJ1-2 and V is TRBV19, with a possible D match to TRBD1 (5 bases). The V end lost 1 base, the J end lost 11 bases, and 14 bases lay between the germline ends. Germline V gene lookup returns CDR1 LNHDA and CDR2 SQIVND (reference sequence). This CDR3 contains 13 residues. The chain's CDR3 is CASSIGGTVRYTF. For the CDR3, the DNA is TGTGCCAGTAGTATAGGTGGGACTGTTCGTTACACCTTC.

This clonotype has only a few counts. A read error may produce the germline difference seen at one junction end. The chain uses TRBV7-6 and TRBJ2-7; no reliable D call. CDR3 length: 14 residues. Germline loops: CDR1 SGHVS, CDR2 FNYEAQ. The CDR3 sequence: CASSLEPGTYEQYF. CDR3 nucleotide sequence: TGCGCCAGCAGCTTGGAGCCCGGCACCTACGAGCAGTACTTC.

The DNA for the CDR3 is TGTGCCATCAGCCCTGGGAAGGGGAATCAGCCCCAGCATTTT. Encoded protein: CAISPGKGNQPQHF. The chain employs TRBV10-3 and TRBJ1-5, with a tentative D call TRBD1 (5 bases). Trimming shortened V by 6 bases and J by 4 bases, and 13 bases separated the two germline ends. The CDR3 extends over 14 amino acids. Per germline, CDR1 ENHRY and CDR2 SYGVKD.